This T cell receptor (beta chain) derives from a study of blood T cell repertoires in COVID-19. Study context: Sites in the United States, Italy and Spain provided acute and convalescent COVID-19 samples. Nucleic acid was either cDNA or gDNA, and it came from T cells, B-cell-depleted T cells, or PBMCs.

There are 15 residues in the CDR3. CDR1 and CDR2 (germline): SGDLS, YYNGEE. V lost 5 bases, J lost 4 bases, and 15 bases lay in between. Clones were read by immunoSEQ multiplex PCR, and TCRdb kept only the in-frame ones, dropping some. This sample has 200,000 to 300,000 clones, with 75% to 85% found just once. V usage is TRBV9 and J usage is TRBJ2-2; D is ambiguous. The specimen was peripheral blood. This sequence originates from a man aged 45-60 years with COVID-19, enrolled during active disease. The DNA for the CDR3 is TGTGCCAGCAGTGTGCTAGATTGGAGCACCGGGGAGCTGTTTTTT. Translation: CASSVLDWSTGELFF.